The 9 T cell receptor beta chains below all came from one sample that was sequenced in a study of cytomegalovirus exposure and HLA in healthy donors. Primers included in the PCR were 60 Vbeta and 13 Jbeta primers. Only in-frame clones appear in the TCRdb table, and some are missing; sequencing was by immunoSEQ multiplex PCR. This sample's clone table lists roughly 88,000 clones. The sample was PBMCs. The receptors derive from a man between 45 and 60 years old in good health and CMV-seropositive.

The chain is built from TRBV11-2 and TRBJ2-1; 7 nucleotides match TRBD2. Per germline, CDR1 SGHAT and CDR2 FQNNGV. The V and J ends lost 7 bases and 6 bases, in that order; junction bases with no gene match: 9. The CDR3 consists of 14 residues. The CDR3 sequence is CASTFGRAGNEQFF. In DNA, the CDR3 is TGTGCCAGCACTTTTGGGAGGGCGGGCAATGAGCAGTTCTTC.

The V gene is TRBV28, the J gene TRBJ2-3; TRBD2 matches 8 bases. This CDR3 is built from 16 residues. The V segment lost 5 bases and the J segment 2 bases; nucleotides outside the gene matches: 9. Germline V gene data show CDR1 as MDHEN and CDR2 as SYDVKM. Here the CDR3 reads CASSPWGSGNTDTQYF. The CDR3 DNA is TGTGCCAGCAGTCCCTGGGGTAGCGGGAACACAGATACGCAGTATTTT.

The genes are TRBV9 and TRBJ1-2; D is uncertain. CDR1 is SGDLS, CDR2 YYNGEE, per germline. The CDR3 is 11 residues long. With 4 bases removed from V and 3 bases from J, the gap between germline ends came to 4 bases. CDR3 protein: CASSRDYGYTF. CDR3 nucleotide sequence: TGTGCCAGCAGCCGGGACTATGGCTACACCTTC.

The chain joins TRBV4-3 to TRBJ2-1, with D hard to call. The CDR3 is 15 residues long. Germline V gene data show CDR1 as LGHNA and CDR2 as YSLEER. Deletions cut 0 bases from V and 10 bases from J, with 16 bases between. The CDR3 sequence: CASSQEEIVVGEQFF. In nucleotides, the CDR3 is TGCGCCAGCAGCCAAGAGGAGATTGTCGTCGGAGAGCAGTTCTTC.

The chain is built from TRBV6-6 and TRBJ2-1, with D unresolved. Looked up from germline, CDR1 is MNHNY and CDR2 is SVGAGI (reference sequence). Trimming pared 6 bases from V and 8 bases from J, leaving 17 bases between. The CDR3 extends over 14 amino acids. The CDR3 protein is CASSRAPLADEQFF. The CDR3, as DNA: TGTGCCAGCAGCCGAGCCCCTTTGGCGGATGAGCAGTTCTTC.

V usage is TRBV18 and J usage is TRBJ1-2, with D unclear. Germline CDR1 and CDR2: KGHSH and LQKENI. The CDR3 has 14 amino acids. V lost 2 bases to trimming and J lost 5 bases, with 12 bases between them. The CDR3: CASSPFDTEYGYTF. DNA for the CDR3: TGTGCCAGCTCACCATTCGACACAGAATATGGCTACACCTTC.

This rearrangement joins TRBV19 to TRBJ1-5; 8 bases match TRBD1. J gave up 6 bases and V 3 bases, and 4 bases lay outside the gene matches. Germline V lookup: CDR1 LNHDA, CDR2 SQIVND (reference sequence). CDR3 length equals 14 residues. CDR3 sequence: CASSIRGLGQPQHF. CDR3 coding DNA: TGTGCCAGTAGTATCAGGGGGCTCGGTCAGCCCCAGCATTTT.

CDR3 sequence reads: CASSFTGGLTEAFF. As DNA, the CDR3 is TGTGCCAGCAGTTTCACAGGGGGCCTTACTGAAGCTTTCTTT. The V gene is TRBV27, the J gene TRBJ1-1; the match to TRBD1 covers 9 bases. The CDR3 sequence is 14 residues long. V dropped 3 bases and J dropped 5; count of bases not matched to a gene: 4. Germline loops: CDR1 MNHEY, CDR2 SMNVEV (reference sequence).

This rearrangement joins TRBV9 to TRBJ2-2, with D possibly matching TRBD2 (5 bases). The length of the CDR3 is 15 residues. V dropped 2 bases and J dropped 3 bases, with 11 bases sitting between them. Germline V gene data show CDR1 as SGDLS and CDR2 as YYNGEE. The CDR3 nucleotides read TGTGCCAGCAGCGTCGGGATGTCGGACACCGGGGAGCTGTTTTTT. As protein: CASSVGMSDTGELFF.